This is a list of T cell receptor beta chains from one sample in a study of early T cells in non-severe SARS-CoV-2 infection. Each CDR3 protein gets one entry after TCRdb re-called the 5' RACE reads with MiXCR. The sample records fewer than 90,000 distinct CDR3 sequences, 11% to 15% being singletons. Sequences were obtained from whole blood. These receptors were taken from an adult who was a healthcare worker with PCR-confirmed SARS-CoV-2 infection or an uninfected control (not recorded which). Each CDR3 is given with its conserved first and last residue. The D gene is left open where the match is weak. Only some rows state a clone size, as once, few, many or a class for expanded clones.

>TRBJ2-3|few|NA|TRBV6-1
CASKLVAGAPSTDTQYF
TGTGCCAGCAAGCTGGTGGCGGGGGCCCCTAGCACAGATACGCAGTATTTT
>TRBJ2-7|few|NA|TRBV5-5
CASSPALGRSYEQYF
TGTGCCAGCAGCCCCGCCCTAGGACGCTCCTACGAGCAGTACTTC
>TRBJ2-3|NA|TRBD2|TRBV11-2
CASAGGGHVTDTQYF
TGTGCCAGCGCCGGGGGGGGCCACGTCACAGATACGCAGTATTTT
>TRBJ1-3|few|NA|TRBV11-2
CASSHSNSGNTIYF
TGTGCCAGCAGCCACTCGAACTCTGGAAACACCATATATTTT
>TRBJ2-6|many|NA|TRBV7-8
CASSFGRGSSGANVLTF
TGTGCCAGCAGCTTTGGGAGAGGGAGCTCTGGGGCCAACGTCCTGACTTTC
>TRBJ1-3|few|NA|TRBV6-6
CASSYEGVSGNTIYF
TGTGCCAGCAGTTACGAAGGGGTTTCTGGAAACACCATATATTTT
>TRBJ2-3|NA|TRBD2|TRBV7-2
CASSIRTSETDTQYF
TGTGCCAGCAGCATACGGACTAGCGAAACAGATACGCAGTATTTT
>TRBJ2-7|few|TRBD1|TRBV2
CASTRDRATSSYEQYF
TGTGCCAGCACCCGGGACAGAGCGACTTCTTCCTACGAGCAGTACTTC
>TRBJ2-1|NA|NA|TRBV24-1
CATSEAGTKQFF
TGTGCCACCAGTGAAGCCGGGACCAAGCAGTTCTTC
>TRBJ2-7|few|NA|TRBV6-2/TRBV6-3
CASSSRQGISYEQYF
TGTGCCAGCAGTAGCCGCCAGGGGATCTCCTACGAGCAGTACTTC
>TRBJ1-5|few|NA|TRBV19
CASSIGNRGSNQPQHF
TGTGCCAGTAGTATAGGGAATCGGGGAAGCAATCAGCCCCAGCATTTT
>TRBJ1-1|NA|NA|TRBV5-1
CASSLGISTEAFF
TGCGCCAGCAGCCTGGGGATTAGCACTGAAGCTTTCTTT
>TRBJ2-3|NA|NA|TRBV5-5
CASRYYRSSTDTQYF
TGTGCCAGCAGATATTACAGGTCTAGCACAGATACGCAGTATTTT
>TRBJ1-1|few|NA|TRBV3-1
CASSRVGGTEAFF
TGTGCCAGCAGCCGGGTAGGGGGCACTGAAGCTTTCTTT